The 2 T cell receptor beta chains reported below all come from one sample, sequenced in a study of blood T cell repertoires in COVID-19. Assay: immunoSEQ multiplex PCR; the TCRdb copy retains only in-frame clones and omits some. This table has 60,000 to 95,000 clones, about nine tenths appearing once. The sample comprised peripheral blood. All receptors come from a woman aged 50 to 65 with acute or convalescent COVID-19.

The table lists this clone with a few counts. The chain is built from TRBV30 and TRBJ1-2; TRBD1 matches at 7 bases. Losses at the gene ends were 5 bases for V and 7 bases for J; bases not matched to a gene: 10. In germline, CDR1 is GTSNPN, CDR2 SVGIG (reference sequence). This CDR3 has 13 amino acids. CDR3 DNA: TGTGCCTGGGCACCCGGGACAGCGCGTGGCTACACCTTC. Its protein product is CAWAPGTARGYTF. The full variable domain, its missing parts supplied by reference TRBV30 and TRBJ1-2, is SQTIHQWPATLVQPVGSPLSLECTVEGTSNPNLYWYRQAAGRGLQLLFYSVGIGQISSEVPQNLSASRPQDRQFILSSKKLLLSDSGFYLCAWAPGTARGYTFGSGTRLTVV.

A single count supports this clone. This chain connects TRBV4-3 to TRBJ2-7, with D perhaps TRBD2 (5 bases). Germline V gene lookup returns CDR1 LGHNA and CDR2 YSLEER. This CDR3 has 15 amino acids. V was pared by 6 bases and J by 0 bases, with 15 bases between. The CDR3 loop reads CASSLFFSVSYEQYF. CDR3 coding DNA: TGCGCCAGCAGTCTATTTTTTAGCGTCTCCTACGAGCAGTACTTC.